This T cell receptor (beta chain) was captured in a study of cytomegalovirus exposure and HLA in healthy donors. Assay used: immunoSEQ multiplex PCR; TCRdb lists only in-frame clones, some missing. Counted here are around 130,000 clones, roughly 89% occurring once; the ten biggest clones make up about 3%. Sequenced input: PBMCs. The receptor was derived from a young man in good health and CMV-seronegative.

The CDR3 DNA is TGTGCCAGCAGCCAGCCACGGAGCGGGGGGGACATGTACCAAGAGACCCAGTACTTC. Residues: CASSQPRSGGDMYQETQYF. The chain links TRBV4-2 to TRBJ2-5; 10 positions match TRBD2. The CDR3 consists of 19 residues. V was clipped by 3 bases and J by 0 bases; unmatched bases: 13. CDR1 LGHNA and CDR2 YNFKEQ come from the germline V gene.